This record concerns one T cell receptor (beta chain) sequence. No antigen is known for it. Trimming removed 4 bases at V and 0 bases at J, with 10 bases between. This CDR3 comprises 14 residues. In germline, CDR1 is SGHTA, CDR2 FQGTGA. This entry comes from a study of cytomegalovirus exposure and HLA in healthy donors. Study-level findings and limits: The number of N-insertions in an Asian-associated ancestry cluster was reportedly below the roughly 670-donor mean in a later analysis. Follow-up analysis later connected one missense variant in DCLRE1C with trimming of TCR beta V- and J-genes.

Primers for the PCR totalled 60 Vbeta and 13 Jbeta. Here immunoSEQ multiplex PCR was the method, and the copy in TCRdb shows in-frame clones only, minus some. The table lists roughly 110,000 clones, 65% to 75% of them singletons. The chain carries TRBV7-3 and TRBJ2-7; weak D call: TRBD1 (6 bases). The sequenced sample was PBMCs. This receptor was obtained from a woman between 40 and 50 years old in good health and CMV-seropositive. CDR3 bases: TGTGCCAGCAGCTCCCGGGACAACTCCTACGAGCAGTACTTC. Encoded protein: CASSSRDNSYEQYF.